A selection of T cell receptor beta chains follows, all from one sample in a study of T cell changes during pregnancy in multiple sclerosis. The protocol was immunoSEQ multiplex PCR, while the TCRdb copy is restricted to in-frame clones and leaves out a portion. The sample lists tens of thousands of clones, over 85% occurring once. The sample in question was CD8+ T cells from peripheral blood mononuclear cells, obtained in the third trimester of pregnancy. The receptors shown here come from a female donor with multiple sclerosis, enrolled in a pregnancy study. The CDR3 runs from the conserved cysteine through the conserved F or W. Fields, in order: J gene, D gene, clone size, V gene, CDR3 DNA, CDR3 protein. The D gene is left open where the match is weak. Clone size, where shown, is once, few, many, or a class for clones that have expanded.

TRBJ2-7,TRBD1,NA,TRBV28,TGTGCCAGCAGTTTGACTAGTCCCGGGACAGGTCCGTACGAGCAGTACTTC,CASSLTSPGTGPYEQYF
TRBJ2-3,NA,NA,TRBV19,TGTGCCAGTAGGGTCAGCGGCACAGATACGCAGTATTTT,CASRVSGTDTQYF
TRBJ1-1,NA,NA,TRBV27,TGTGCCAGCAGTCCACCGGGACAGAACACTGAAGCTTTCTTT,CASSPPGQNTEAFF
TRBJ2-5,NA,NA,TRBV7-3,TGTGCCAGCGCACCCGGGTTACTAGCATACCAAGAGACCCAGTACTTC,CASAPGLLAYQETQYF
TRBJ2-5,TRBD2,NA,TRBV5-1,TGCGCCAGCAGCCTTCGTCCGGGACTAGCGGGATACACCCAGTACTTC,CASSLRPGLAGYTQYF
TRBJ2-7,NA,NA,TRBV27,TGTGCCAGCAGTTTAAGCGCTGCCTCCTACGAGCAGTACTTC,CASSLSAASYEQYF
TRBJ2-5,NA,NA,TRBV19,TGTGCCAGGCGGGACAGCCAAGAGACCCAGTACTTC,CARRDSQETQYF
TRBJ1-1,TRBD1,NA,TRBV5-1,TGCGCCAGCAGCTTTTTAGGGGGCGCCGAAGCTTTCTTT,CASSFLGGAEAFF
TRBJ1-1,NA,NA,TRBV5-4,TGTGCCAGCAGCTTGCGGGATGAAGCTTTCTTT,CASSLRDEAFF
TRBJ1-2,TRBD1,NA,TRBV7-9,TGTGCCAGCAGCTTGAGCAGGGGGTTCAGGGTTGGCTACACCTTC,CASSLSRGFRVGYTF
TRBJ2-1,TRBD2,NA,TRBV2,TGTGCCAGCAAAAGGACTAGCGGTTACAATGAGCAGTTCTTC,CASKRTSGYNEQFF
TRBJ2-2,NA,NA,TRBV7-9,TGTGCCAGCCAGGGCTTTGGGGACACCGGGGAGCTGTTTTTT,CASQGFGDTGELFF
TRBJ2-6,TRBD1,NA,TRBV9,TGTGCCAGCAGCTCCGGGACAGGGCGCTCTGGGGCCAACGTCCTGACTTTC,CASSSGTGRSGANVLTF
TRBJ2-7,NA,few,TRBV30,TGTGCCGGGGGGGGGCCTCCCTCCTACGAGCAGTACTTC,CAGGGPPSYEQYF
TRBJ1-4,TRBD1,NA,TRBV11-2,TGTGCCAGCAGCTTGACAGGGGAGTGGTGGAACGAAAAACTGTTTTTT,CASSLTGEWWNEKLFF
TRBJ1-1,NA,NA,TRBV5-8,TGTGCCAGCAGCTTGGTATTAAACACTGAAGCTTTCTTT,CASSLVLNTEAFF
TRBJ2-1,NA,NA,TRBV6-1,TGTGCCAGCACCTCTATAGTGTACTCACCTAGCTTTTTCTTC,CASTSIVYSPSFFF
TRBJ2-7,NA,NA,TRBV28,TGTGCCAGCAGTTTCTTGGACAGCTACGAGCAGTACTTC,CASSFLDSYEQYF
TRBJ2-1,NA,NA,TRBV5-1,TGCGCCAGCAGTACCGTCCGGGACTCCTACAATGAGCAGTTCTTC,CASSTVRDSYNEQFF
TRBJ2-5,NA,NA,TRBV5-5,TGTGCCAGCAGCGCCAGGGAAGTACAAGAGACCCAGTACTTC,CASSAREVQETQYF
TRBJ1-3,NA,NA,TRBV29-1,TGCAGCGTCTCTTCAGGGGTCGGAAACACCATATATTTT,CSVSSGVGNTIYF
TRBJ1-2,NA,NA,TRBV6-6,TGTGCCAGTTGCCTGGACAGTAATGGGGGCTACACCTTC,CASCLDSNGGYTF
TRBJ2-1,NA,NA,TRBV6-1,TGTGCCAGCAGTGAAGGGGCAGACTACAATGAGCAGTTCTTC,CASSEGADYNEQFF
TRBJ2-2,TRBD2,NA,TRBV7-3,TGTGCCAGCAGCTCCGGACTAGCGGGAGGAAGCACCGGGGAGCTGTTTTTT,CASSSGLAGGSTGELFF
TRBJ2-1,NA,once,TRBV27,TGTGCCAGCAGTTTTTCCGGTAATGAGCAGTTCTTC,CASSFSGNEQFF
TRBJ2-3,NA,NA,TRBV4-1,TGCGCCAGCAGCCAAGATCCCCCTTTCAGGGATACGCAGTATTTT,CASSQDPPFRDTQYF
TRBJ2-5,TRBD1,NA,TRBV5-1,TGCGCCAGCAGCTCAACAGGGGGCGCGGGGCAAGAGACCCAGTACTTC,CASSSTGGAGQETQYF
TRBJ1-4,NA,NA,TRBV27,TGTGCCAGCGGAATGGAGGCAACTAATGAAAAACTGTTTTTT,CASGMEATNEKLFF
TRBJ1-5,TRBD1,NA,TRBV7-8,TGTGCCAGCAGCTTAGAGGCGACAGGGGACTTGGTAGGCTCCAATCAGCCCCAGCATTTT,CASSLEATGDLVGSNQPQHF
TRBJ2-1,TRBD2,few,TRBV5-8,TGTGCCAGCAGCCTAGGACTAGCGGGGGAGCAGTTCTTC,CASSLGLAGEQFF
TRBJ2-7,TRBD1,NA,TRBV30,TGTGCCTGGACAGACAGGGGGTTCGTCGAGCAGTACTTC,CAWTDRGFVEQYF
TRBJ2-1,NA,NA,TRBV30,TGTGCCTGGAGTTACGTTACCACGGGCAATGAGCAGTTCTTC,CAWSYVTTGNEQFF
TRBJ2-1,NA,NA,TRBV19,TGTGCCAGTAGTATAGTCCCGAGCTCCTACAATGAGCAGTTCTTC,CASSIVPSSYNEQFF
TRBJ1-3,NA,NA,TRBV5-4,TGTGCCAGCAGCCCGACAGTTGCTGGAAACACCATATATTTT,CASSPTVAGNTIYF
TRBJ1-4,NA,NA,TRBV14,TGTGCCAGCAGCCACCGCGGGCGTAATGAAAAACTGTTTTTT,CASSHRGRNEKLFF
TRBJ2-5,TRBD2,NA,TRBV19,TGTGCCAGTAGTATGGGAGGGGTTGCCCAGTACTTC,CASSMGGVAQYF
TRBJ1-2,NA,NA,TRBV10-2,TGCGCCAGCAGTGAGTCGACATACGGGAATGGCTACACCTTC,CASSESTYGNGYTF
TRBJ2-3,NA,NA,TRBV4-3,TGCGCCAGCAGCCAAGATTTCGGGGGAAGCACAGATACGCAGTATTTT,CASSQDFGGSTDTQYF
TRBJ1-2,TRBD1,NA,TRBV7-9,TGTGCCAGCAGCTTAGCGCCGGGACAGTCAAACTATGGCTACACCTTC,CASSLAPGQSNYGYTF
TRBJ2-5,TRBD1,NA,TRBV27,TGTGCCAGCAGTAGGACAGGTTATTTGGAGACCCAGTACTTC,CASSRTGYLETQYF
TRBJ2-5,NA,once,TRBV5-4,TGTGCCAGCAGCTTGACTGGTCTAGGGAGGGAGACCCAGTACTTC,CASSLTGLGRETQYF
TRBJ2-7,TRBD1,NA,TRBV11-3,TGTGCCAGCAGCTTAGCCCCCGGGACAGGGGTCTACGAGCAGTACTTC,CASSLAPGTGVYEQYF
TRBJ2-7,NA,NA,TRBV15,TGTGCCACCAGCAGACAGGGGAACGAGCAGTACTTC,CATSRQGNEQYF
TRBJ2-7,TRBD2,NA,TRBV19,TGTGCCAGTAGTCCCGGGACTAGCGGTTGGGAGCAGTACTTC,CASSPGTSGWEQYF
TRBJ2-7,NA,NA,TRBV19,TGTGCCAGTAGTGCAGGACAGACCCCAACCTACGAGCAGTACTTC,CASSAGQTPTYEQYF
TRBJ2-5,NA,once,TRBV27,TGTGCCAGCAGTTTCGACAGGAACCAAGAGACCCAGTACTTC,CASSFDRNQETQYF
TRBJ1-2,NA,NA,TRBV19,TGTGCCAGTAGTATGGGAGGGTTAGACGGCTACACCTTC,CASSMGGLDGYTF
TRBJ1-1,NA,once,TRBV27,TGTGCCAGCAGTTTAGGGGCGAACACTGAAGCTTTCTTT,CASSLGANTEAFF
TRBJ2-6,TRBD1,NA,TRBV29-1,TGCAGCGTTGAAGATTGGCAGGGGGTCTCTGGGGCCAACGTCCTGACTTTC,CSVEDWQGVSGANVLTF
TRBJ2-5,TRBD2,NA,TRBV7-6,TGTGCCAGCATCTACGCGGGAGAACTGGGGGAGACCCAGTACTTC,CASIYAGELGETQYF
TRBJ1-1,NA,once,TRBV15,TGTGCCACCTCGGATATGCTAGGAGGCAGACCCATGAACACTGAAGCTTTCTTT,CATSDMLGGRPMNTEAFF
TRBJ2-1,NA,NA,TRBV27,TGTGCCAGCAGTTTACGGTCTTCCTTTGAGCAGTTCTTC,CASSLRSSFEQFF
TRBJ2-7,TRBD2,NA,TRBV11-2,TGTGCCAGCAGCCCCGGGACTAGCGGGGGATACGAGCAGTACTTC,CASSPGTSGGYEQYF
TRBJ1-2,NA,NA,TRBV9,TGTGCCAGCAGCGCCCACCTAACCTTC,CASSAHLTF
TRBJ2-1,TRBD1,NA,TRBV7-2,TGTGCCAGCAAAAGGGACAGTAGCTCCTACAATGAGCAGTTCTTC,CASKRDSSSYNEQFF
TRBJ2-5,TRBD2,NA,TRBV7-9,TGTGCCAGCAGCTTAATGACTAGCGGGAGGGGACAAGAGACCCAGTACTTC,CASSLMTSGRGQETQYF
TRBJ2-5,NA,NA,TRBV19,TGTGCCAGTAGGAAAAAGACGGTCCCGACAAAGACCCAGTACTTC,CASRKKTVPTKTQYF